This is a list of T cell receptor beta chains from one sample in a study of cytomegalovirus exposure and HLA in healthy donors. Using immunoSEQ multiplex PCR, the repertoire was profiled, and TCRdb retains in-frame clones only, with some absent. The table lists 200,000 to 250,000 clones, around 88% of them singletons. The sequenced material came from PBMCs. The source of these receptors is a woman younger than 30 in good health and CMV-seronegative. Both conserved end residues are part of each CDR3. Each record gives: J gene, V gene, clone size, D gene, CDR3 DNA, CDR3 protein. D genes are given only for firm matches. The size entry is marked missing in some rows and otherwise reads once, few, many or a size class.

TRBJ1-1 | TRBV28 | NA | TRBD1 | TGTGCCAGCAGTCTACGAGGGGGCAGGCCTACCGAAGCTTTCTTT | CASSLRGGRPTEAFF
TRBJ2-1 | TRBV27 | NA | TRBD1 | TGTGCCAGCAGTTTAAGTGGGACAGGATATTACAATGAGCAGTTCTTC | CASSLSGTGYYNEQFF
TRBJ1-1 | TRBV29-1 | NA | NA | TGCAGCGTTGAAGGGGGAAGCAGGGCAACAGGGGCTTTCTTT | CSVEGGSRATGAFF
TRBJ1-1 | TRBV27 | NA | TRBD1 | TGTGCCAGCAGTTTCCTCTTCAAATACGGACAGGAGGCAGCTTTCTTT | CASSFLFKYGQEAAFF
TRBJ2-3 | TRBV27 | few | TRBD2 | TGTGCCAGCAGTTTACTAATAGCGGGTACGCAGTATTTT | CASSLLIAGTQYF
TRBJ2-4 | TRBV2 | once | TRBD2 | TGTGCCAGCAGTGAGCCTCTAGCGGGGGGGTTAAACATTCAGTACTTC | CASSEPLAGGLNIQYF
TRBJ1-1 | TRBV9 | NA | NA | TGTGCCAGCAGCGTAGGAGCAGGGGACGACACTGAAGCTTTCTTT | CASSVGAGDDTEAFF
TRBJ2-5 | TRBV2 | NA | NA | TGTGCCAGCAACGAGGAGACCCAGTACTTC | CASNEETQYF
TRBJ2-7 | TRBV7-9 | NA | NA | TGTGCCAGCAGCTTAAAGGGGGGACAGTCCATTTCGAACGAGCAGTACTTC | CASSLKGGQSISNEQYF
TRBJ2-7 | TRBV11-2 | NA | TRBD2 | TGTGCCAGCAGCTTTGGAGGGACTAGTCTTCGCGAGCAGTACTTC | CASSFGGTSLREQYF
TRBJ1-5 | TRBV11-2 | once | NA | TGTGCCAGCAGCACAGGACGGAGCAATCAGCCCCAGCATTTT | CASSTGRSNQPQHF
TRBJ2-1 | TRBV20-1 | NA | NA | TGCAGTGCGTCCGTGGGCAGGGAGCAGTTCTTC | CSASVGREQFF
TRBJ1-1 | TRBV5-6 | NA | TRBD1 | TGTGCCAGCAGCTCTGGGGGGGACAGGGTTACTGAAGCTTTCTTT | CASSSGGDRVTEAFF
TRBJ2-3 | TRBV7-9 | NA | NA | TGTGCCAGCAGCCCGGTCTCCACAGATACGCAGTATTTT | CASSPVSTDTQYF
TRBJ1-1 | TRBV29-1 | NA | NA | TGCAGCGTTGAAGATCCAGGGGCAGGGCTAGGGAACACTGAAGCTTTCTTT | CSVEDPGAGLGNTEAFF
TRBJ2-7 | TRBV5-1 | NA | TRBD2 | TGCGCCAGCAGCTTCGACGGACGGGAGGACTACGAGCAGTACTTC | CASSFDGREDYEQYF
TRBJ1-5 | TRBV4-1 | NA | NA | TGCGCCAGCAGCCAAGACAGGGATAGCAATCAGCCCCAGCATTTT | CASSQDRDSNQPQHF
TRBJ1-2 | TRBV10-3 | once | NA | TGTGCCATTCGAACAGGCCTAACCCATGGCTACACCTTC | CAIRTGLTHGYTF
TRBJ2-5 | TRBV7-3 | NA | TRBD2 | TGTGCCAGCAGCTTATCAGCGGGAAACCAAGAGACCCAGTACTTC | CASSLSAGNQETQYF
TRBJ2-1 | TRBV29-1 | NA | NA | TGCAGCGTTGGGGGTCACAGGAAGGGGAATGAGCAGTTCTTC | CSVGGHRKGNEQFF
TRBJ2-1 | TRBV4-2 | NA | TRBD2 | TGTGCCAGCAGCCAAGGGAGGACTAGCGGGAGACATGAGCAGTTCTTC | CASSQGRTSGRHEQFF
TRBJ2-7 | TRBV5-1 | NA | NA | TGCGCCAGCAGCTTGTCCCCGCGCGGCTACGAGCAGTACTTC | CASSLSPRGYEQYF
TRBJ2-5 | TRBV5-1 | NA | NA | TGCGCCAGCAGCTTGGCGGGCGGGGAAGGAGAGACCCAGTACTTC | CASSLAGGEGETQYF
TRBJ1-1 | TRBV6-6 | NA | NA | TGTGCCAGCAGTTATACAGGGATGAACACTGAAGCTTTCTTT | CASSYTGMNTEAFF
TRBJ2-7 | TRBV7-8 | NA | TRBD2 | TGTGCCAGCAGCTTAGCAGCGGGAGGGTCCTACGAGCAGTACTTC | CASSLAAGGSYEQYF
TRBJ2-5 | TRBV25-1 | few | TRBD2 | TGTGCCAGCAGTGGGGTAGCGGGAAGACATACCCAGTACTTC | CASSGVAGRHTQYF
TRBJ1-1 | TRBV6-5 | NA | TRBD1 | TGTGCCAGCAGTCCCCGGACAGGAATGAACACTGAAGCTTTCTTT | CASSPRTGMNTEAFF
TRBJ1-2 | TRBV5-8 | NA | NA | TGTGCCAGCAGCTTGGTCCGGGTTGATGGCTACACCTTC | CASSLVRVDGYTF
TRBJ2-1 | TRBV6-6 | NA | NA | TGTGCCAGCAGCCGTCTCGGGGTCTCCTACAATGAGCAGTTCTTC | CASSRLGVSYNEQFF
TRBJ2-7 | TRBV5-1 | NA | NA | TGCGCCAGCAGCTTGGCTGGCGGGGACCACTACGAGCAGTACTTC | CASSLAGGDHYEQYF
TRBJ2-7 | TRBV7-9 | NA | TRBD1 | TGTGCCAGCAGCTTCCGGGACAGGGCCTTCGAGCAGTACTTC | CASSFRDRAFEQYF
TRBJ2-7 | TRBV5-1 | few | NA | TGCGCCAGCAGCTTAGGGGTCCGGCCCTACGAGCAGTACTTC | CASSLGVRPYEQYF
TRBJ2-7 | TRBV9 | NA | TRBD1 | TGTGCCAGCAGCGTAGGGGGACAGCTAAACGAGCAGTACTTC | CASSVGGQLNEQYF
TRBJ1-1 | TRBV6-6 | NA | NA | TGTGCCAGCAGGAACTTAGCTTTGAACACTGAAGCTTTCTTT | CASRNLALNTEAFF
TRBJ2-7 | TRBV28 | NA | NA | TGTGCCAGCAGTCCCCTAGGGGTACGGACCTACGAGCAGTACTTC | CASSPLGVRTYEQYF
TRBJ2-1 | TRBV9 | NA | NA | TGTGCCAGCAGCTCTAGGACTTCCCGACTCTACAATGAGCAGTTCTTC | CASSSRTSRLYNEQFF
TRBJ2-1 | TRBV27 | NA | TRBD2 | TGTGCCAGCAGTCTCGGGACTAGCGGGAGGGGTGAGCAGTTCTTC | CASSLGTSGRGEQFF
TRBJ2-1 | TRBV2 | NA | TRBD2 | TGTGCCAGCATTCTGACTAGCGGGTTATCTGAGCAGTTCTTC | CASILTSGLSEQFF
TRBJ2-7 | TRBV5-1 | NA | TRBD1 | TGCGCCAGCAGCTCCGGGACAGGGGGCTTTTACGAGCAGTACTTC | CASSSGTGGFYEQYF
TRBJ1-2 | TRBV7-8 | NA | NA | TGTGCCAGCAGCTTGGGGTGGGGGGGTCGCCTTCGTGGGCCTGGCTACACCTTC | CASSLGWGGRLRGPGYTF
TRBJ2-7 | TRBV7-2 | once | NA | TGTGCCAGCAGCTTTCAGGGAGGCCACGAGCAGTACTTC | CASSFQGGHEQYF
TRBJ2-5 | TRBV11-1 | NA | TRBD1 | TGTGCCAGCAGCTTTCCCCGGGACAGGGTAATAGAGACCCAGTACTTC | CASSFPRDRVIETQYF
TRBJ2-3 | TRBV14 | NA | NA | TGTGCCAGCAGCCAAGGCCAGGGATGGGCAGATACGCAGTATTTT | CASSQGQGWADTQYF
TRBJ2-3 | TRBV6-5 | NA | NA | TGTGCCAGCAGTTACTACCAGAGCACAGATACGCAGTATTTT | CASSYYQSTDTQYF
TRBJ1-2 | TRBV6-1 | NA | NA | TGTGCCAGCGTGGGGCGCGGGGGCTATGGCTACACCTTC | CASVGRGGYGYTF
TRBJ1-1 | TRBV27 | NA | NA | TGTGCCAGCAGTTTATGGCCAACCCGGAACACTGAAGCTTTCTTT | CASSLWPTRNTEAFF
TRBJ2-1 | TRBV4-3 | few | TRBD2 | TGCGCCAGCAGCCAAGAATTGCAACTAGCGGGAAGAAATGAGCAGTTCTTC | CASSQELQLAGRNEQFF
TRBJ1-1 | TRBV13 | NA | NA | TGTGCCAGCAGCTCACCCAAGGGGGAAGGGACTGAAGCTTTCTTT | CASSSPKGEGTEAFF
TRBJ2-6 | TRBV28 | once | NA | TGTGCCAGCAGTTTACTAGCTGGGGCCAACGTCCTGACTTTC | CASSLLAGANVLTF
TRBJ1-5 | TRBV28 | NA | NA | TGTGCCAGCAGTTTACTCCGGGACATCGGACATAGCAATCAGCCCCAGCATTTT | CASSLLRDIGHSNQPQHF